One sample yielded the 23 T cell receptor beta chains listed below, sequenced in a study of T cells expressing NK-cell markers. Reanalyzing the 5' RACE reads, TCRdb keeps one entry per CDR3 protein, without DNA. Its table lists 500,000 to 600,000 distinct CDR3 sequences. Sequenced: blood T cells: a sorted CD56 or NKG2C T cell subset, CD4+ or CD8+ T cells, or bulk PBMC T cells (not recorded which). Source of these receptors: a man aged 18 to 29 in good health.

The chain combines TRBV6-2 or TRBV6-3 with TRBJ2-1; TCRdb's D gene call, TRBD2, goes unchecked for lack of DNA. This CDR3 is built from 18 residues. Looked up from germline, CDR1 is MNHEY and CDR2 is SVGEGT. The CDR3 reads CASSVRLAGDPRGNEQFF.

The chain combines TRBV12-3 or TRBV12-4 with TRBJ2-5; TCRdb indicates TRBD1, and absent DNA this call remains unverified. The CDR3 loop spans 13 amino acids. The CDR3 reads CASRGTGQETQYF.

The CDR3 loop is CASGLVSVGQGATEAFF. V gene TRBV12-5 combines with J gene TRBJ1-1; TCRdb's assignment of TRBD1 cannot be checked, as there is no DNA. CDR3 length equals 17 residues. CDR1 is LGHNT, CDR2 FRNRAP, per germline.

V gene TRBV9 combines with J gene TRBJ2-5; the TCRdb call, TRBD2, lacks DNA for checking. Germline CDR1 reads SGDLS; CDR2 reads YYNGEE. The CDR3 extends over 18 amino acids. The CDR3 here is CASSVNPFSSGKRETQYF.

The V and J genes are TRBV5-5 and TRBJ2-7; TCRdb lists TRBD2, though no DNA is available to test this call. CDR3 size: 15 residues. The germline V gene encodes CDR1 SGHKS and CDR2 YYEKEE (reference sequence). The CDR3 protein is CASSPPQGRVYEQYF.

This chain connects TRBV5-6 to TRBJ2-3; TCRdb's assignment of TRBD2 cannot be checked, as there is no DNA. Germline V gene lookup returns CDR1 SGHDT and CDR2 YYEEEE. The CDR3 is made up of 17 amino acids. The CDR3 loop is CASSLRSSGFRTDTQYF.

The rearrangement uses TRBV6-5 and TRBJ2-1. The germline V gene encodes CDR1 MNHEY and CDR2 SVGAGI. The CDR3 has 15 amino acids. The CDR3 region is CASSYLRELYNEQFF.

This chain joins TRBV20-1 and TRBJ2-6; without DNA, the TCRdb call of TRBD1 cannot be checked. Germline V lookup: CDR1 DFQATT, CDR2 SNEGSKA (reference sequence). This CDR3 has 13 residues. This chain's CDR3 is CSARETGANVLTF.

The genes are TRBV3-1 and TRBJ2-1; TCRdb's assignment of TRBD1 cannot be checked, as there is no DNA. Germline V CDR1 and CDR2: LGHDT, YNNKEL (reference sequence). This CDR3 region has 15 residues. CDR3 amino acids: CASSQVRGGGGEQFF.

The chain uses TRBV20-1 and TRBJ2-5; TCRdb calls TRBD2, which cannot be checked without DNA. The CDR3 contains 12 residues. The germline gives CDR1 DFQATT, CDR2 SNEGSKA (reference sequence). This CDR3 is CSARDVARTQYF.

This chain uses TRBV13 with TRBJ2-2; TCRdb picks TRBD1, but there is no DNA to check that call. The CDR3 totals 16 residues. Germline V CDR1 and CDR2: PRHDT, FYEKMQ (reference sequence). CDR3 region: CASSQSWTGDTGELFF.

V gene TRBV29-1 combines with J gene TRBJ2-5; TCRdb returns TRBD2, unconfirmable since there is no DNA. The CDR3 runs to 11 residues. Germline-derived CDR1 and CDR2 are SQVTM and ANQGSEA. The CDR3: CSVAGLAGTYF. The full variable domain, with the rest looked up from reference TRBV29-1 and TRBJ2-5, is SAVISQKPSRDICQRGTSLTIQCQVDSQVTMMFWYRQQPGQSLTLIATANQGSEATYESGFVIDKFPISRPNLTFSTLTVSNMSPEDSSIYLCSVAGLAGTYFGPGTRLLVL.

V gene TRBV4-3 combines with J gene TRBJ2-1. The CDR3 sequence is 15 residues long. Germline lookup yields CDR1 LGHNA and CDR2 YSLEER. This chain's CDR3 is CASSQGRSSYNEQFF.

The chain links TRBV11-2 to TRBJ1-4. The V gene's germline CDR1 is SGHAT and CDR2 FQNNGV. The CDR3 has 14 amino acids. This chain's CDR3 is CASSLAHGNEKLFF.

CDR3 sequence: CASSLEWTSPNEQFF. This sequence joins TRBV5-6 and TRBJ2-1; TCRdb picks TRBD2, but there is no DNA to check that call. The germline gives CDR1 SGHDT, CDR2 YYEEEE. This CDR3 has 15 residues.

The genes are TRBV27 and TRBJ1-5; the TCRdb call, TRBD1, lacks DNA for checking. CDR3 length equals 15 residues. From germline, CDR1 is MNHEY and CDR2 SMNVEV (reference sequence). CDR3 sequence reads: CASSLRGQGWQPQHF.

The J gene is TRBJ2-7, the V gene TRBV27; as DNA is missing, the TRBD2 call by TCRdb cannot be tested. The CDR3 extends over 17 amino acids. Looked up from germline, CDR1 is MNHEY and CDR2 is SMNVEV (reference sequence). The CDR3: CASSPGPGLPGPYEQYF.

The chain couples TRBV11-1 to TRBJ2-3; TCRdb designates TRBD2, a call that cannot be tested without DNA. Germline V lookup: CDR1 SGHAT, CDR2 FQDESV (reference sequence). CDR3 length equals 18 residues. This CDR3 is CASNIRHSGGRGTDTQYF.

The rearrangement uses TRBV7-2 and TRBJ2-4; no DNA is available, so the TRBD2 call from TCRdb remains unchecked. Germline loops: CDR1 SGHTA, CDR2 FQGNSA. This CDR3 contains 14 residues. The CDR3 spells CASSLLRGGNIQYF.

The J gene is TRBJ2-7, the V gene TRBV5-1. CDR1 SGHRS and CDR2 YFSETQ come from the germline V gene. The CDR3 consists of 12 residues. The CDR3 here is CASSPVRNEQYF.

The gene calls are TRBV5-8 and TRBJ1-2; TCRdb lists TRBD1, though no DNA is available to test this call. CDR3 length: 13 residues. CDR1 and CDR2 from the germline V gene are SGHTS and YDEGEE. CDR3 residues: CASSPGTNYGYTF. Filled out from reference TRBV5-8 and TRBJ1-2, the complete variable domain reads EAGVTQSPTHLIKTRGQQATLRCSPISGHTSVYWYQQALGLGLQFLLWYDEGEERNRGNFPPRFSGRQFPNYSSELNVNALELEDSALYLCASSPGTNYGYTFGSGTRLTVV.

The V gene is TRBV29-1, the J gene TRBJ2-5; with no DNA, the TCRdb D assignment of TRBD2 cannot be verified. The length of the CDR3 is 14 residues. Looked up from germline, CDR1 is SQVTM and CDR2 is ANQGSEA. CDR3 region: CSVRAGSSIETQYF.

The rearrangement joins TRBV11-2 to TRBJ2-1; TCRdb's D call of TRBD2 is untestable without DNA. Germline-derived CDR1 and CDR2 are SGHAT and FQNNGV. This CDR3 contains 11 residues. CDR3 residues: CASSFKGEQFF.